This T cell receptor beta chain is from a study of T-cell reconstitution after alpha-beta-depleted transplantation in children. General observations from the study: Reportedly, alpha-beta T cells present about two months post-transplant originated from several hundred expanded clones of graft origin. Day-60 TCRbeta diversity that was high in some patients was derived from surviving recipient T cells and thymic progenitors. T-cell counts and diversity at one year following transplant were attributed mainly to newly produced T cells.

In this sample, this clonotype turned up a few times. Its antigen is currently unknown. Germline lookup yields CDR1 DFQATT and CDR2 SNEGSKA (reference sequence). V lost 6 bases and J 4 bases, leaving 10 bases between the germline ends. This CDR3 is built from 11 residues. This sample's TCRbeta library carried unique molecular identifier barcodes. TCRdb independently ran MiXCR on the PCR reads; one entry per CDR3 protein. The table has fewer than 1 million distinct CDR3 sequences, approximately 15% seen once. The TCR comes from a male patient between 5 and 17 years old who had a stem cell transplant for acute lymphoblastic leukemia, so the T cells may come from the graft donor. V usage is TRBV20-1 and J usage is TRBJ2-7, with no clear D. Material: PBMCs, mostly from graft donor cells, obtained 360 days after TCRalphabeta/CD19-depleted stem cell transplant. The CDR3 nucleotides read TGCAGTGCACCCCTTAAGTACGAGCAGTACTTC. This sequence encodes CSAPLKYEQYF.